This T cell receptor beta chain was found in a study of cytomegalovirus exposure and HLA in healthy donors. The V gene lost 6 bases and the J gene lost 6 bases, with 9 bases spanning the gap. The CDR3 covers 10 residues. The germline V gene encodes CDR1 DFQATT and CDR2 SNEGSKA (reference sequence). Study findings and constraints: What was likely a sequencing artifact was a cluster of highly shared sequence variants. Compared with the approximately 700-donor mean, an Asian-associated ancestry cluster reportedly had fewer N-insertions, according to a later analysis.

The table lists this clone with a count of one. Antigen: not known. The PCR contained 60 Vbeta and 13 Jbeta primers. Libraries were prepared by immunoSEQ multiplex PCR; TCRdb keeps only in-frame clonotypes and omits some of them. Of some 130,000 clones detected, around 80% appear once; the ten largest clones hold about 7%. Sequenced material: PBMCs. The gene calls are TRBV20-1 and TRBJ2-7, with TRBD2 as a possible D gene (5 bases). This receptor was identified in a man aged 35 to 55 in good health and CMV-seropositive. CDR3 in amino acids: CSAGATEQYF. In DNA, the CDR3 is TGCAGTGCGGGAGCGACCGAGCAGTACTTC.